This T cell receptor (beta chain) comes out of a study of cytomegalovirus exposure and HLA in healthy donors. Germline CDR1 and CDR2: ENHRY and SYGVKD. The CDR3 runs to 13 residues. Trimming removed 5 bases from V and 9 bases from J, with 11 bases in between. In the PCR, 60 Vbeta and 13 Jbeta primers were used. Sequenced by immunoSEQ multiplex PCR; TCRdb stores in-frame clones only, minus some. The repertoire holds some 180,000 clones, with about 12% as singletons. Concerning this clone itself: The antigen is not known.

Healthy individuals who donated bone marrow served as the donors. Notes on the study in general: When analyzed later, a missense DCLRE1C variant was found to be linked to TCR beta V- and J-gene trimming. Cytomegalovirus status was reportedly diagnosed by the classifier with high specificity and sensitivity. Within an earlier analysis, most TCR beta V segments proved productive either about 90% or about 30% of the time.

The receptor comes from a man in his fifties or sixties in good health and CMV-seropositive. The sequenced material came from PBMCs. V and J are TRBV10-3 and TRBJ1-6, with a possible D match to TRBD1 (6 bases). CDR3 loop: CAISTGWASPLHF. Written as DNA, the CDR3 is TGTGCCATCAGTACAGGGTGGGCTTCACCCCTCCACTTT.